This T cell receptor beta chain originates from a study of blood T cell repertoires in COVID-19. Looking at the study overall: Acute and convalescent COVID-19 samples came from the United States, Italy and Spain.

Allocation to cohorts depended on clinical history reported by the participants. Germline CDR1 SGHTA, CDR2 FQGNSA. The CDR3 runs 14 residues. Trimming stripped 5 bases from V and 7 bases from J, with 17 bases between. Original methodology: Reference gene primer amplification yielded estimated nucleated cell counts. Some clones are missing from TCRdb's copy, which holds only in-frame ones; the method was immunoSEQ multiplex PCR. For V, J and clone size, that table is used; D and trimming come from the DNA. This sample has about 230,000 clones, with approximately 88% found just once. The rearrangement links TRBV7-2 to TRBJ2-5; D gene unclear. The TCR sequence derives from a woman aged 40 to 55 with acute COVID-19. The source material was PBMCs or T cells enriched from blood (not recorded which). The DNA of the CDR3 is TGTGCCAGCAGCCTCATTGACCCCCGCGGGACCCAGTACTTC. Its translation is CASSLIDPRGTQYF.